The rows below give T cell receptor beta chains drawn from one sample of a study of T cell repertoires in ileal Crohn's disease. Some clones are missing from TCRdb's copy, which holds only in-frame ones; the method was immunoSEQ multiplex PCR. The sample carries more than 10,000 clones, around two thirds recorded once. Sequenced input: ileal tissue. These receptors originate from an adult with Crohn's disease. Each CDR3 is given with its conserved first and last residue. Each record gives: V gene, clone size, CDR3 length, J gene, D gene, CDR3 DNA, CDR3 protein. D genes are given only for firm matches. Clone size appears in some rows only: once, few, many, or a class for an expanded clone.

V gene: TRBV19
clone size: NA
CDR3 length: 14
J gene: TRBJ2-7
D gene: TRBD2
CDR3 DNA: TGTGCCAGTAGTATGAGTAGCGGGGGATACGAGCAGTACTTC
CDR3 protein: CASSMSSGGYEQYF

V gene: TRBV15
clone size: once
CDR3 length: 15
J gene: TRBJ2-5
D gene: TRBD2
CDR3 DNA: TGTGCCACCAGCAGCAAGCGGGGGGGCCGAGAGACCCAGTACTTC
CDR3 protein: CATSSKRGGRETQYF

V gene: TRBV9
clone size: NA
CDR3 length: 16
J gene: TRBJ2-1
D gene: NA
CDR3 DNA: TGTGCCAGCAGCATCTATCCTAGCCCTCCCAACAATGAGCAGTTCTTC
CDR3 protein: CASSIYPSPPNNEQFF

V gene: TRBV7-3
clone size: NA
CDR3 length: 13
J gene: TRBJ1-2
D gene: TRBD1
CDR3 DNA: TGTGCCAGCAGCCAGGGGGCTTTTGATGGCTACACCTTC
CDR3 protein: CASSQGAFDGYTF

V gene: TRBV7-3
clone size: once
CDR3 length: 13
J gene: TRBJ2-5
D gene: NA
CDR3 DNA: TGTGCCAGCAGCTGGGGAGGGGGAGAGACCCAGTACTTC
CDR3 protein: CASSWGGGETQYF

V gene: TRBV19
clone size: once
CDR3 length: 15
J gene: TRBJ1-2
D gene: NA
CDR3 DNA: TGTGCCAGTAGTTTACCGGGGGCAGAGAGTCCTAGCTACACCTTC
CDR3 protein: CASSLPGAESPSYTF

V gene: TRBV6-6
clone size: NA
CDR3 length: 11
J gene: TRBJ1-3
D gene: NA
CDR3 DNA: TGTGCCACCCAATCCGGATGGACCATATATTTT
CDR3 protein: CATQSGWTIYF

V gene: TRBV6-1
clone size: NA
CDR3 length: 13
J gene: TRBJ2-7
D gene: NA
CDR3 DNA: TGTGCCAGCAGTGAAGGGCATCCTAGGGAGCAGTACTTC
CDR3 protein: CASSEGHPREQYF

V gene: TRBV18
clone size: once
CDR3 length: 18
J gene: TRBJ1-1
D gene: TRBD1
CDR3 DNA: TGTGCCAGCTCACAACCGACCGGGGACAGGGGCGCCGGGAGTAGAACTTTCTTT
CDR3 protein: CASSQPTGDRGAGSRTFF

V gene: TRBV6-4
clone size: NA
CDR3 length: 16
J gene: TRBJ2-5
D gene: NA
CDR3 DNA: TGTGCCAGCAGTACTAAACAGGGACTCTTCCAAGAGACCCAGTACTTC
CDR3 protein: CASSTKQGLFQETQYF

V gene: TRBV9
clone size: NA
CDR3 length: 15
J gene: TRBJ1-1
D gene: NA
CDR3 DNA: TGTGCCAGCAGCACTTACGACCTTGGGGGCACTGAAGCTTTCTTT
CDR3 protein: CASSTYDLGGTEAFF

V gene: TRBV2
clone size: NA
CDR3 length: 11
J gene: TRBJ2-7
D gene: NA
CDR3 DNA: TGTGCCAGCGGACCGGACTACGAGCAGTACTTC
CDR3 protein: CASGPDYEQYF

V gene: TRBV7-8
clone size: once
CDR3 length: 15
J gene: TRBJ1-5
D gene: NA
CDR3 DNA: TGTGCCAGCAGCGGGACACAGGGATTCAATCAGCCCCAGCATTTT
CDR3 protein: CASSGTQGFNQPQHF

V gene: TRBV7-2
clone size: NA
CDR3 length: 15
J gene: TRBJ2-5
D gene: NA
CDR3 DNA: TGTGCCAGCAGCTTAGCGAGGGGGGATCTAGGATCCCAGTACTTC
CDR3 protein: CASSLARGDLGSQYF

V gene: TRBV20-1
clone size: NA
CDR3 length: 11
J gene: TRBJ1-2
D gene: NA
CDR3 DNA: TGCAGTGGGACAGACAAGTATGGCTACACCTTC
CDR3 protein: CSGTDKYGYTF

V gene: TRBV28
clone size: once
CDR3 length: 14
J gene: TRBJ2-3
D gene: NA
CDR3 DNA: TGTGCCAGCAGTTTATTTTCAACCACAGATACGCAGTATTTT
CDR3 protein: CASSLFSTTDTQYF

V gene: TRBV6-6
clone size: NA
CDR3 length: 16
J gene: TRBJ1-5
D gene: TRBD1
CDR3 DNA: TGTGCCAGCAGTTCCATCGGACAGGGAACCAATCAGCCCCAGCATTTT
CDR3 protein: CASSSIGQGTNQPQHF